The T cell receptor beta chain described here comes from a study of cytomegalovirus exposure and HLA in healthy donors. Study results and limitations: In a later analysis, about 17,000 TCR beta sequences were associated with HLA alleles at 0.05 false discovery rate.

Trimming took 2 bases from V and 2 from J, leaving 8 bases between them. This CDR3 is 14 amino acids long. The germline V gene encodes CDR1 SGDLS and CDR2 YYNGEE. It was healthy bone marrow donors who served as donors. Unrecorded immune exposure was likely among donors, who were nominally healthy when sampled. A note on this clone: No antigen is known for it.

The PCR ran on 60 Vbeta and 13 Jbeta primers. The repertoire was sequenced with immunoSEQ multiplex PCR; TCRdb's copy has only in-frame clones and lacks some. The table has roughly 140,000 clones, around 75% seen once. The receptor was isolated from a middle-aged woman in good health and CMV-seronegative. Sequenced sample: PBMCs. The V gene is TRBV9, the J gene TRBJ2-1; D is perhaps TRBD2 (6 bases). The CDR3 is CASSVGSAYNEQFF. CDR3 in DNA: TGTGCCAGCAGCGTCGGGAGCGCCTACAATGAGCAGTTCTTC.